This T cell receptor (beta chain) was captured by sequencing in a study of beta chain features in type 1 diabetes. Expressed TCRB transcripts got sequenced, as all isolated RNA was reverse transcribed. Generated by immunoSEQ multiplex PCR, the TCRdb table keeps only in-frame clones and is missing some. Here the sample spans 970,000 or so clones, about a sixth being singletons. CDR1 MNHNS and CDR2 SASEGT come from the germline V gene. The CDR3 loop spans 12 amino acids. Trimming took off 2 bases at V and 9 bases at J, with 8 bases between the two ends. The chain couples TRBV6-1 to TRBJ2-1, with D possibly TRBD2 on 5 matching bases. The sequenced material came from naive CD4+ T cells from blood. The TCR was taken from a young woman in good health. The CDR3 DNA is TGTGCCAGCAGTGAATCGGGGTTTGAGCAGTTCTTC. Protein: CASSESGFEQFF.